These T cell receptor beta chains were read from a single sample in a study of T cell responses to AZD1222 COVID-19 vaccine. Only in-frame clones appear in the TCRdb table, and some are missing; sequencing was by immunoSEQ multiplex PCR. The repertoire holds about 170,000 clones, roughly 89% seen once, with 1.6% in the top ten. Sequencing used peripheral blood, obtained on day 0 of AZD1222 vaccination. Every receptor here comes from an adult in good health. The CDR3 runs from the conserved cysteine through the conserved F or W. The order of the fields is D gene, clone size, J gene, V gene, CDR3 DNA, CDR3 protein. The D gene is left open where the match is weak. Some rows have no size entry. The others give once, few or many, or a class for an expanded clone.

. | . | TRBJ2-1 | TRBV7-3 | TGTGCCAGCAGCTCCCGTCGACCCAATGAGCAGTTCTTC | CASSSRRPNEQFF
TRBD2 | . | TRBJ2-1 | TRBV9 | TGTGCCAGCAGCGTAGATCAGAGCGGGGGGGCTCAAGAGCAGTTCTTC | CASSVDQSGGAQEQFF
TRBD1 | . | TRBJ1-2 | TRBV11-2 | TGTGCCAGCACAGCTCAAATACAGGGGAACTATGGCTACACCTTC | CASTAQIQGNYGYTF
TRBD1 | . | TRBJ1-6 | TRBV25-1 | TGTGCCAGCAGTGAATGGGGGACAGGACCAAACAATAATTCACCCCTCCACTTT | CASSEWGTGPNNNSPLHF
. | . | TRBJ2-1 | TRBV9 | TGTGCCAGCAGCCCCTCGGGTAATTCCTACAATGAGCAGTTCTTC | CASSPSGNSYNEQFF
. | . | TRBJ1-2 | TRBV2 | TGTGCCAGCAGAGCCGGGGGCGGGGGCTACACCTTC | CASRAGGGGYTF
. | . | TRBJ1-1 | TRBV6-5 | TGTGCCAGCAGTTACGTCATCAACACTGAAGCTTTCTTT | CASSYVINTEAFF
. | . | TRBJ2-3 | TRBV30 | TGTGCCTGCCACCACGGGGCTAGCCGCACAGATACGCAGTATTTT | CACHHGASRTDTQYF
TRBD2 | . | TRBJ2-7 | TRBV7-2 | TGTGCCAGCAGTGGGCGGGGGGGCCGAGAGCAGTACTTC | CASSGRGGREQYF
. | . | TRBJ1-6 | TRBV5-6 | TGTGCCAGCAGCTTGGACAGTCCGCTTTCATTCTATAATTCACCCCTCCACTTT | CASSLDSPLSFYNSPLHF
TRBD2 | . | TRBJ2-2 | TRBV9 | TGTGCCAGCAGCGTAGGTTTAGCGGGGATAGCCGGGGAGCTGTTTTTT | CASSVGLAGIAGELFF
TRBD1 | . | TRBJ2-7 | TRBV11-2 | TGTGCCAGCAGCTTAGTCCGGGGGACAGGGTTCCACGAGCAGTACTTC | CASSLVRGTGFHEQYF
TRBD1 | . | TRBJ1-2 | TRBV19 | TGTGCCACGACTCCGGGACAGGGGGCGGCCTATGGCTACACCTTC | CATTPGQGAAYGYTF
TRBD2 | . | TRBJ2-1 | TRBV10-1 | TGCGCCAGCAGTGAGCAACTAGCGGGAGCCAATGAGCAGTTCTTC | CASSEQLAGANEQFF
. | . | TRBJ2-7 | TRBV6-5 | TGTGCCAGCAGTTACTACAGCCCCAGCTCCTACGAGCAGTACTTC | CASSYYSPSSYEQYF
TRBD1 | . | TRBJ1-5 | TRBV27 | TGTGCCAGCAGTCAGGGCACAGGGGTTGTGGGCAATCAGCCCCAGCATTTT | CASSQGTGVVGNQPQHF
TRBD2 | . | TRBJ2-7 | TRBV7-8 | TGTGCCAGCAGCTTGAAGTCGGGGGGGAACTACGAGCAGTACTTC | CASSLKSGGNYEQYF
TRBD2 | . | TRBJ2-7 | TRBV11-2 | TGTGCCAGCAGCCGCGGGACTAGCGGATACGAGCAGTACTTC | CASSRGTSGYEQYF
TRBD1 | . | TRBJ1-2 | TRBV9 | TGTGCCAGCAGCCCAACGGACAGGGGGCGCGCGAATCTTGGCTACACCTTC | CASSPTDRGRANLGYTF
TRBD1 | . | TRBJ1-3 | TRBV7-9 | TGTGCCAGCAGCTCGACAGGGCGGAGTGGAAACACCATATATTTT | CASSSTGRSGNTIYF
TRBD2 | . | TRBJ2-5 | TRBV5-4 | TGTGCCACGTATAGCGGGGGAGAAGAGACCCAGTACTTC | CATYSGGEETQYF
. | . | TRBJ1-2 | TRBV27 | TGTGCCAGCAGACGGGCGGGGGCGATCTATGGCTACACCTTC | CASRRAGAIYGYTF
. | . | TRBJ1-2 | TRBV12-3/TRBV12-4 | TGTGCCAGCAGTTTAGGGCAGTCTGGCTACACCTTC | CASSLGQSGYTF
. | . | TRBJ2-5 | TRBV5-7 | TGTGCCAGCAGCTTGAAAGAGACCCAGTACTTC | CASSLKETQYF
. | . | TRBJ1-4 | TRBV7-9 | TGTGCCAGCAGCTTAGAGAGCTCAGGCCCTAGAATACTTCAAAAACTGTTTTTT | CASSLESSGPRILQKLFF
TRBD1 | . | TRBJ1-5 | TRBV30 | TGTGCCTGGAGTCGTGCAGGGGGCGCGGGCAATCAGCCCCAGCATTTT | CAWSRAGGAGNQPQHF
TRBD2 | . | TRBJ2-7 | TRBV9 | TGTGCCAGCAGCGTAGGGACTAGCGGAGAGCAGTACTTC | CASSVGTSGEQYF
TRBD1 | . | TRBJ2-2 | TRBV27 | TGTGCCAGCAGAGACTGGGACAGGGGCCTGTTTTTT | CASRDWDRGLFF
TRBD1 | . | TRBJ1-6 | TRBV10-3 | TGTGCCATCAGTGATAGGACAGGGTTGAATCGTCCCCTCCACTTT | CAISDRTGLNRPLHF
. | . | TRBJ1-6 | TRBV4-1 | TGCGCCAGCAGCCAGTACCCAGGACAACCCCGCCTAGCCTATAATTCACCCCTCCACTTT | CASSQYPGQPRLAYNSPLHF
. | . | TRBJ1-2 | TRBV4-2 | TGTGCCAGCAGCCCTTCCGGGACGGGGGGGGGCTATGGGGATGGCTACACCTTC | CASSPSGTGGGYGDGYTF
TRBD2 | few | TRBJ2-7 | TRBV7-2 | TGTGCCAGCAGCTTAGGTAGCGGGAGTCCCTACGAGCAGTACTTC | CASSLGSGSPYEQYF
. | . | TRBJ2-7 | TRBV5-1 | TGCGCCAGCAGCTTGGCGGCTACTCGGCAGTACTTC | CASSLAATRQYF
TRBD1 | . | TRBJ1-4 | TRBV27 | TGTGCCAGCAGTTTAAGTGGGACAGGGTCTAAAAAACTGTTTTTT | CASSLSGTGSKKLFF
. | once | TRBJ2-5 | TRBV20-1 | TGCAGTGTGATTCTCTTGGAGACCCAGTACTTC | CSVILLETQYF